The rows below give T cell receptor beta chains drawn from one sample of a study of blood T cell repertoires in COVID-19. The assay was immunoSEQ multiplex PCR, and TCRdb's table has in-frame clones only and misses some. Of a few hundred thousand clones in the sample, 70% to 90% were seen once. The source material was PBMCs or T cells enriched from blood (not recorded which). Receptors were obtained from a young woman who had been exposed to COVID-19. The CDR3 runs from the conserved cysteine through the conserved F or W. The D gene is left open where the match is weak. The size entry is marked missing in some rows and otherwise reads once, few, many or a size class.

clone size	D gene	V gene	J gene	CDR3 protein	CDR3 DNA
-	TRBD2	TRBV29-1	TRBJ2-3	CSVVGLAGVSSGTDTQYF	TGCAGCGTTGTCGGGCTAGCGGGGGTTTCCTCTGGCACAGATACGCAGTATTTT
-	TRBD1	TRBV28	TRBJ2-2	CASRDRYTGELFF	TGTGCCAGCCGGGACAGGTACACCGGGGAGCTGTTTTTT
-	TRBD2	TRBV28	TRBJ2-7	CASSFSGLAGISYEQYF	TGTGCCAGCAGTTTCTCGGGACTAGCGGGGATCTCCTACGAGCAGTACTTC
-	-	TRBV27	TRBJ2-7	CASRTAGGPHYEQYF	TGTGCCAGCAGGACGGCAGGAGGACCGCACTACGAGCAGTACTTC
once	-	TRBV7-9	TRBJ2-1	CASSSTLGGRSYNEQFF	TGTGCCAGCAGCTCCACCCTAGGGGGACGCTCCTACAATGAGCAGTTCTTC
-	-	TRBV10-3	TRBJ1-2	CAIRETGSDYGYTF	TGTGCCATCAGAGAGACAGGTTCAGACTATGGCTACACCTTC
-	-	TRBV19	TRBJ2-2	CASSIFSGELFF	TGTGCCAGTAGTATCTTCAGCGGGGAGCTGTTTTTT
-	-	TRBV12-3/TRBV12-4	TRBJ1-5	CASQIQSNQPQHF	TGTGCCAGCCAAATTCAATCAAATCAGCCCCAGCATTTT
-	TRBD1	TRBV27	TRBJ1-1	CASSYRGVTEAFF	TGTGCCAGCAGTTACAGGGGGGTCACTGAAGCTTTCTTT
-	-	TRBV7-2	TRBJ1-5	CASSLDNARPQHF	TGTGCCAGCAGCTTAGATAACGCCAGGCCCCAGCATTTT
-	-	TRBV9	TRBJ2-7	CASSVAPSYEQYF	TGTGCCAGCAGCGTAGCCCCTTCCTACGAGCAGTACTTC
-	TRBD1	TRBV5-8	TRBJ2-3	CASSSKWTGGDTQYF	TGTGCCAGCAGCTCGAAGTGGACAGGGGGGGATACGCAGTATTTT
once	-	TRBV2	TRBJ2-7	CASSVPDEQYF	TGTGCCAGCAGTGTCCCGGACGAGCAGTACTTC
few	TRBD2	TRBV19	TRBJ2-1	CASSMRTSDYNEQFF	TGTGCCAGTAGTATGAGGACTAGCGACTACAATGAGCAGTTCTTC
once	-	TRBV18	TRBJ2-6	CASSPSQGNASGANVLTF	TGTGCCAGCTCACCAAGCCAGGGGAATGCTTCTGGGGCCAACGTCCTGACTTTC
-	TRBD2	TRBV27	TRBJ2-7	CASSFPRWGTSGRIYEQYF	TGTGCCAGCAGTTTCCCCCGATGGGGGACTAGCGGGAGGATATACGAGCAGTACTTC
-	-	TRBV7-9	TRBJ2-4	CASSLVAGVAKNIQYF	TGTGCCAGCAGCTTAGTGGCAGGTGTAGCCAAAAACATTCAGTACTTC
-	-	TRBV18	TRBJ2-2	CASSPVGVGTGELFF	TGTGCCAGCTCACCAGTCGGGGTTGGCACCGGGGAGCTGTTTTTT
-	TRBD1	TRBV9	TRBJ1-4	CASSLRTGTNEKLFF	TGTGCCAGCAGCCTCCGGACAGGGACTAATGAAAAACTGTTTTTT
-	TRBD2	TRBV24-1	TRBJ2-7	CATSDPRRGISGGGYLGAYEQYF	TGTGCCACCAGTGATCCTAGGCGGGGCATTAGCGGGGGAGGTTACCTTGGAGCCTACGAGCAGTACTTC
-	-	TRBV28	TRBJ2-7	CASSPLSSLGTYEQYF	TGTGCCAGCAGTCCTCTCTCTAGCTTGGGCACCTACGAGCAGTACTTC
-	-	TRBV4-1	TRBJ1-5	CASSPQGGSNQPQHF	TGCGCCAGCAGCCCACAGGGTGGGAGCAATCAGCCCCAGCATTTT
-	-	TRBV11-2	TRBJ1-1	CASSPRVSAGIGRYEAFF	TGTGCCAGCAGCCCACGGGTGTCGGCAGGGATTGGGCGTTATGAAGCTTTCTTT
-	-	TRBV20-1	TRBJ1-1	CSAPGYTEAFF	TGCAGTGCCCCGGGATACACTGAAGCTTTCTTT
-	TRBD1	TRBV7-9	TRBJ1-6	CASSSTGVGSPLHF	TGTGCCAGCAGTTCGACAGGGGTAGGCTCACCCCTCCACTTT
-	-	TRBV25-1	TRBJ1-1	CASSPGTTEAFF	TGTGCCAGCAGTCCCGGGACAACTGAAGCTTTCTTT
-	-	TRBV19	TRBJ2-4	CASRGYDIQYF	TGTGCCAGTCGGGGGTACGACATTCAGTACTTC
-	-	TRBV10-3	TRBJ1-5	CAISESQAGSGTQHF	TGTGCCATCAGTGAGTCTCAGGCAGGATCGGGGACCCAGCATTTT